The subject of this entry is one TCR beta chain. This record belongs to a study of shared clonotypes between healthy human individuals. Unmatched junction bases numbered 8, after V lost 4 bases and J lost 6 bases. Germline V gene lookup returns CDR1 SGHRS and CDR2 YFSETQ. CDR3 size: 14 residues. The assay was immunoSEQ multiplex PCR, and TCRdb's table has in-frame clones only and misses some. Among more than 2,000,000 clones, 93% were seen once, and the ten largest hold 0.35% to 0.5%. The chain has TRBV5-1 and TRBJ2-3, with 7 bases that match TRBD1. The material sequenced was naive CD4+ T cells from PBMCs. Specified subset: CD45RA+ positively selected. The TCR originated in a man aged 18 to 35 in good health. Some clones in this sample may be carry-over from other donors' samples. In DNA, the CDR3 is TGCGCCAGCAGCCCCGGGACAGCCAGGGATACGCAGTATTTT. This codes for CASSPGTARDTQYF.